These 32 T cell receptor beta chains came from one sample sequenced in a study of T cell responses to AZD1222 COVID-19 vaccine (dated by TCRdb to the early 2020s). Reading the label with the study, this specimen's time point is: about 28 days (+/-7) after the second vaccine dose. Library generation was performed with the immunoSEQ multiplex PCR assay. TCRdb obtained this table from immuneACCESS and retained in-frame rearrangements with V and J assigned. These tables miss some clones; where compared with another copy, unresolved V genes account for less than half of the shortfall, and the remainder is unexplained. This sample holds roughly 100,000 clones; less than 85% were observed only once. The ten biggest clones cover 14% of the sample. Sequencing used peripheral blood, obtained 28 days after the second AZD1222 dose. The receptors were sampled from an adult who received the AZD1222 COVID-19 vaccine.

This CDR3 is CASSEQTGYGYTF. DNA of the CDR3: TGTGCCAGCAGTGAACAGACAGGGTATGGCTACACCTTC. The rearrangement links TRBV6-4 to TRBJ1-2; 7 nucleotides match TRBD1. The junction had 3 bases not matched to a gene; V was cut back by 3 bases and J by 5 bases. The CDR3 spans 13 residues. From germline, CDR1 is MRHNA and CDR2 SNTAGT.

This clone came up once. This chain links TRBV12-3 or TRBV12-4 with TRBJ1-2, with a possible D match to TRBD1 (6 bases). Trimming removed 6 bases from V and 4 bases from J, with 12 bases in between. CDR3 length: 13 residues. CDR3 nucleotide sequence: TGTGCCAGCAGCATCGACAGGCTCTATGGCTACACCTTC. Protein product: CASSIDRLYGYTF.

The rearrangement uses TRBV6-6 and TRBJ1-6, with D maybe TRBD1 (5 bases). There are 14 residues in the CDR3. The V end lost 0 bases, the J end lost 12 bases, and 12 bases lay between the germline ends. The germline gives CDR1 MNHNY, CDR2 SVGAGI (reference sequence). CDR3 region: CASSYSGQTKPLHF. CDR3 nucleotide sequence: TGTGCCAGCAGTTACTCCGGACAAACAAAACCCCTCCACTTT.

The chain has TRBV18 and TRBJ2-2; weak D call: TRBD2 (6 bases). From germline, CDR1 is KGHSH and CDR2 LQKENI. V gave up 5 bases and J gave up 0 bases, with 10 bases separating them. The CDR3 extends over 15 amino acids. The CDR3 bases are TGTGCCAGCTCAACCGGGACTGCGAACACCGGGGAGCTGTTTTTT. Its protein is CASSTGTANTGELFF.

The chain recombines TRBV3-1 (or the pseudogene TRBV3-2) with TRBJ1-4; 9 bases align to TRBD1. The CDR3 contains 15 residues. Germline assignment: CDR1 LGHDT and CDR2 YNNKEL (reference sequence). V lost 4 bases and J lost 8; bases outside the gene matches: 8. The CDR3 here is CASSLRGTGNEKLFF. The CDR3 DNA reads TGTGCCAGCAGCCTGCGAGGGACAGGGAACGAAAAACTGTTTTTT.

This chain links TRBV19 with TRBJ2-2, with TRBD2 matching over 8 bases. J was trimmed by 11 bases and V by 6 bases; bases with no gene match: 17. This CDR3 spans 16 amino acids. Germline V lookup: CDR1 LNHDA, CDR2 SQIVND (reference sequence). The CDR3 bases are TGTGCCAGTAGGCTCAAAGCGGGAGCGCTCCTAGGTGAGCTGTTTTTT. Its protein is CASRLKAGALLGELFF.

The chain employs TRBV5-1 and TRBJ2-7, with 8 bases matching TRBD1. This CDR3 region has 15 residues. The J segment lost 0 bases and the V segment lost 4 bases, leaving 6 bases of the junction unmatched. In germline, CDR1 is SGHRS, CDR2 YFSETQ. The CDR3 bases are TGCGCCAGCAGCCCCCGGGACAGGAACTCCTACGAGCAGTACTTC. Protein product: CASSPRDRNSYEQYF.

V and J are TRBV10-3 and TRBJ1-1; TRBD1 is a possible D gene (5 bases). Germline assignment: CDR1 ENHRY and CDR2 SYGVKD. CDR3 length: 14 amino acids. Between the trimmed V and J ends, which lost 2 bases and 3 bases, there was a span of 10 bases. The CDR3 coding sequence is TGTGCCATCAGTGAGGCTGGACAAGACACTGAAGCTTTCTTT. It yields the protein CAISEAGQDTEAFF.

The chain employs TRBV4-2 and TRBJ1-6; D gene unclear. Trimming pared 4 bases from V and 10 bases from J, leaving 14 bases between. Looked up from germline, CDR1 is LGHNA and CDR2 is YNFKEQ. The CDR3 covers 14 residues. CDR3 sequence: CASSPPGTKSPLHF. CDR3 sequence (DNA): TGTGCCAGCAGCCCTCCGGGTACGAAGTCACCCCTCCACTTT.

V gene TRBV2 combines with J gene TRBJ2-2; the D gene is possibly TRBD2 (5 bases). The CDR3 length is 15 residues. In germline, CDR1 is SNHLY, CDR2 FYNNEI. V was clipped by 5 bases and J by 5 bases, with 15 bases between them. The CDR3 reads CASSPRMDLTGELFF. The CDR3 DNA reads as TGTGCCAGCAGTCCCCGGATGGACTTGACCGGGGAGCTGTTTTTT. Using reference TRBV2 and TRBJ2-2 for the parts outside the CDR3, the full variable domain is EPEVTQTPSHQVTQMGQEVILRCVPISNHLYFYWYRQILGQKVEFLVSFYNNEISEKSEIFDDQFSVERPDGSNFTLKIRSTKLEDSAMYFCASSPRMDLTGELFFGEGSRLTVL.

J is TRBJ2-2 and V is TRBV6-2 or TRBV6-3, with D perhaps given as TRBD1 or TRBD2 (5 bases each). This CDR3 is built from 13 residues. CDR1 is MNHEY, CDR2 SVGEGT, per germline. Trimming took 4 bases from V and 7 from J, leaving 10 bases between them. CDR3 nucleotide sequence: TGTGCCAGCAGTTCAGGGAGAGGCGGGGAGCTGTTTTTT. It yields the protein CASSSGRGGELFF.

The CDR3 DNA reads as TGTGCCAGCAGCTTAGGAGGGCTCAGGGTTTCGACCCAGTACTTC. Encoded protein: CASSLGGLRVSTQYF. V gene TRBV7-2 combines with J gene TRBJ2-5; perhaps D is TRBD1 or TRBD2 (5 bases each). CDR1 and CDR2 from the germline V gene are SGHTA and FQGNSA. This CDR3 has 15 residues. Trimming stripped 1 base from V and 7 bases from J, with 16 bases between.

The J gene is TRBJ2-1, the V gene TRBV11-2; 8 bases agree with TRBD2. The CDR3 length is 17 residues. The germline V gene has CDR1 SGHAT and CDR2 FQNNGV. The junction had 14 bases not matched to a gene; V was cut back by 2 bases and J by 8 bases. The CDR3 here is CASSLRTSFTGRYEQFF. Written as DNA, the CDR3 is TGTGCCAGCAGCTTAAGGACTAGCTTTACGGGACGGTATGAGCAGTTCTTC.

CDR3 bases: TGTGCCAGCAGTTGGACAGGCCGAGAGTCACCCCTCCACTTT. It codes for CASSWTGRESPLHF. V usage is TRBV2 and J usage is TRBJ1-6; 7 positions match TRBD1. The CDR3 loop spans 14 amino acids. J lost 10 bases, V lost 5 bases, and 8 bases had no gene match. Per germline, CDR1 SNHLY and CDR2 FYNNEI. Variable domain in full (rest from reference TRBV2 and TRBJ1-6): EPEVTQTPSHQVTQMGQEVILRCVPISNHLYFYWYRQILGQKVEFLVSFYNNEISEKSEIFDDQFSVERPDGSNFTLKIRSTKLEDSAMYFCASSWTGRESPLHFGNGTRLTVT.

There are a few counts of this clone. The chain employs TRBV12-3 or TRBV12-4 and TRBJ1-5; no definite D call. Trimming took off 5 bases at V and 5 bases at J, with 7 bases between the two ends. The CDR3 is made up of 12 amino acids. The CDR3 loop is CASSRPYQPQHF. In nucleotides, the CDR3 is TGTGCCAGCAGTCGGCCTTATCAGCCCCAGCATTTT.

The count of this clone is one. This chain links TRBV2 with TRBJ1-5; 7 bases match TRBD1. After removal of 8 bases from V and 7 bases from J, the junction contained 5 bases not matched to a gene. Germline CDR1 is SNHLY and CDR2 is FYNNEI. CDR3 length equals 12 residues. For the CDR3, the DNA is TGTGCCAGCCGGGACAGCGGACAGCCCCAGCATTTT. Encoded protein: CASRDSGQPQHF.

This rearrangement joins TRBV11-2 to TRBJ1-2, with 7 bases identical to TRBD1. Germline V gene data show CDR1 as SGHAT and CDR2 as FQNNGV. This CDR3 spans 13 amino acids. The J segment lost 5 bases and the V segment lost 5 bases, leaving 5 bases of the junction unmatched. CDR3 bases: TGTGCCAGCAGCCCAGGGGGGGGATATGGCTACACCTTC. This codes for CASSPGGGYGYTF.

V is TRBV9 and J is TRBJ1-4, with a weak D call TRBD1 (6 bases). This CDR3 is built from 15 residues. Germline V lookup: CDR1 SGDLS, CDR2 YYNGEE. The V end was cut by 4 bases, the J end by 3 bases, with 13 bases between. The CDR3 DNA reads TGTGCCAGCAGCCCCCGACAGGCCCCTAATGAAAAACTGTTTTTT. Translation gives CASSPRQAPNEKLFF.

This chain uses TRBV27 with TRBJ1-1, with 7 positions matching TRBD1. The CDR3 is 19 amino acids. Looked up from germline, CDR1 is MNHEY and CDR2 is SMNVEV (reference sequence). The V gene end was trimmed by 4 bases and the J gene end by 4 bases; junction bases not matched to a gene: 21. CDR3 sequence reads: CASSSNLGQLGGRSTEAFF. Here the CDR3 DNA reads TGTGCCAGCAGTTCTAACCTGGGACAGTTAGGGGGTCGGAGCACTGAAGCTTTCTTT.

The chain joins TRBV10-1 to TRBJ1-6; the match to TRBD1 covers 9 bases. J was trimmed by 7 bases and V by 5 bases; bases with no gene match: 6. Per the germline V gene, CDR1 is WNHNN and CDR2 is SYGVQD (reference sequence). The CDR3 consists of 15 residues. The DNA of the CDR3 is TGCGCCAGCAGTTCGCGACAGGGGGGCAATTCACCCCTCCACTTT. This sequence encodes CASSSRQGGNSPLHF.

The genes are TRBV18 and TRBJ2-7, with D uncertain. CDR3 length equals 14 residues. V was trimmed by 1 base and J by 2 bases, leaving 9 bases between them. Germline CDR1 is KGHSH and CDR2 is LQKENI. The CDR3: CASSPRADPYEQYF. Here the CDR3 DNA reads TGTGCCAGCTCACCACGGGCTGATCCCTACGAGCAGTACTTC.

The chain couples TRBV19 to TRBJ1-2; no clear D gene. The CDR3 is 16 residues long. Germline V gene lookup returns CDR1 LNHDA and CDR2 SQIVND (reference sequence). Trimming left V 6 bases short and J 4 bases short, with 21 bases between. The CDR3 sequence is CASSLQTTRLGYGYTF. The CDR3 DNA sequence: TGTGCCAGTAGCCTCCAGACGACCCGGCTCGGCTATGGCTACACCTTC.

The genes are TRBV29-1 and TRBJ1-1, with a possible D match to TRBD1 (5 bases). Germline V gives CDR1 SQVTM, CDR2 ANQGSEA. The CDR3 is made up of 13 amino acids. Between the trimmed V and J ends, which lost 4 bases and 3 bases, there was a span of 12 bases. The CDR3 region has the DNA TGCAGCGTTGGGCTCGGGGGGGACACTGAAGCTTTCTTT. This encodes CSVGLGGDTEAFF.

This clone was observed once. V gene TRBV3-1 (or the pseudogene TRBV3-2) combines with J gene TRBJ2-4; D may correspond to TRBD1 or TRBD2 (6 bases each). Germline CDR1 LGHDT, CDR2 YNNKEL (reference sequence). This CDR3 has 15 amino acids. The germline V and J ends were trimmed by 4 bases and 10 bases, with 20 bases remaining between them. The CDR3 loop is CASSPGPIGGSIQYF. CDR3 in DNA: TGTGCCAGCAGCCCGGGACCGATCGGGGGCTCAATTCAGTACTTC.

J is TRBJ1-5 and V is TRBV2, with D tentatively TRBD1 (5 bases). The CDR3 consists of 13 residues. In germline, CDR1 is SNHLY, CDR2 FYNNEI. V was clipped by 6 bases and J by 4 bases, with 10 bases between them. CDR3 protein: CASSRDLNQPQHF. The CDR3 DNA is TGTGCCAGCAGCCGGGACCTAAATCAGCCCCAGCATTTT.

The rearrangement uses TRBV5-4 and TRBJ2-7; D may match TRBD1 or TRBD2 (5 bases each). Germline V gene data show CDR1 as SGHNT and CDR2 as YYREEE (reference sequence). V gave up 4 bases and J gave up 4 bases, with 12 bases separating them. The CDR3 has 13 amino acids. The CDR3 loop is CASSPRGSYEQYF. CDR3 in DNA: TGTGCCAGCAGCCCCCGGGGCAGTTACGAGCAGTACTTC. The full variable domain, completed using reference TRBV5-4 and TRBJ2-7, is ETGVTQSPTHLIKTRGQQVTLRCSSQSGHNTVSWYQQALGQGPQFIFQYYREEENGRGNFPPRFSGLQFPNYSSELNVNALELDDSALYLCASSPRGSYEQYFGPGTRLTVT.

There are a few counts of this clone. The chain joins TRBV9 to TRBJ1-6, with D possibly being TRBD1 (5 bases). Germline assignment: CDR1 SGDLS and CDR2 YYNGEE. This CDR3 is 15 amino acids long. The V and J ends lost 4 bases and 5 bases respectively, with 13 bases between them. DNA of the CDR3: TGTGCCAGCAGCCCAGACAGCCTTCATAATTCACCCCTCCACTTT. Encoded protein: CASSPDSLHNSPLHF.

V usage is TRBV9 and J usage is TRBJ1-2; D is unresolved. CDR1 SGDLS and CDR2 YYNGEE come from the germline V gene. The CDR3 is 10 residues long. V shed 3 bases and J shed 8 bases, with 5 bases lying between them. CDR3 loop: CASSGPGYTF. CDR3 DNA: TGTGCCAGCAGCGGCCCCGGCTACACCTTC.

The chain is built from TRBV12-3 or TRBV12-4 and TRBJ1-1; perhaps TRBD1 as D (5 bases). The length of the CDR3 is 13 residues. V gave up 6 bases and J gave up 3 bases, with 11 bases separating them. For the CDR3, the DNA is TGTGCCAGCAGAATTGGGGGGTACACTGAAGCTTTCTTT. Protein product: CASRIGGYTEAFF.

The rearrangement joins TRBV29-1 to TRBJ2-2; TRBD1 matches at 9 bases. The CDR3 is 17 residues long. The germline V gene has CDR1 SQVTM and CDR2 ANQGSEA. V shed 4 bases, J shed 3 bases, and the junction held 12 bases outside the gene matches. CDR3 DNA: TGCAGCGTTGTAACCGGGTTTTGGACAGGGGACACCGGGGAGCTGTTTTTT. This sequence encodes CSVVTGFWTGDTGELFF.

The CDR3 is CASSQGTGGPGELFF. Written as DNA, the CDR3 is TGTGCCAGCAGCCAAGGGACAGGGGGGCCCGGGGAGCTGTTTTTT. The chain employs TRBV3-1 (or the pseudogene TRBV3-2) and TRBJ2-2, with TRBD1 matching 10 bases. The CDR3 has 15 amino acids. Losses at the gene ends were 1 base for V and 6 bases for J; bases not matched to a gene: 2. Germline assignment: CDR1 LGHDT and CDR2 YNNKEL (reference sequence).

The CDR3 DNA reads as TGTGCCACCCGGGAGGGGGTGGACTATGGCTACACCTTC. Translated, it gives CATREGVDYGYTF. This rearrangement joins TRBV6-5 to TRBJ1-2; D may be TRBD1 (6 bases). Germline V gives CDR1 MNHEY, CDR2 SVGAGI. CDR3 length: 13 amino acids. Trimming cost V 10 bases and J 3 bases, with 15 bases left between them.